The rows below give T cell receptor beta chains drawn from one sample of a study of shared clonotypes between healthy human individuals. The protocol was immunoSEQ multiplex PCR, while the TCRdb copy is restricted to in-frame clones and leaves out a portion. This repertoire shows roughly 1,100,000 clones, around 76% found once; its top ten account for about 1.5%. The sample was memory CD4+ T cells sorted from blood. The receptors were sampled from a man between 18 and 35 years old in good health. CDR3s include the opening cysteine and the closing phenylalanine or tryptophan. The D gene is left open where the match is weak. Expanded clones get a size class; other rows say once, few or many, or leave the size out.

NA TRBJ1-6 NA TRBV2 13 CASTEGRYSPLHF TGTGCCAGCACCGAGGGAAGGTATTCACCCCTCCACTTT
few TRBJ2-1 NA TRBV13 16 CASSLGFLTTDNEQFF TGTGCCAGCAGCTTAGGTTTCCTAACGACCGATAATGAGCAGTTCTTC
NA TRBJ2-1 NA TRBV15 19 CATSRGRYRAGDAYNEQFF TGTGCCACCAGCAGAGGTCGATATCGGGCAGGGGATGCCTACAATGAGCAGTTCTTC
NA TRBJ2-7 NA TRBV21-1 19 CASSKGDRGPKTTSYEQYF TGTGCCAGCAGCAAAGGGGACAGGGGGCCCAAGACTACCTCCTACGAGCAGTACTTC
NA TRBJ2-6 TRBD1 TRBV5-5 16 CASSYQGAGGANVLTF TGTGCCAGCAGCTACCAGGGGGCAGGAGGGGCCAACGTCCTGACTTTC
NA TRBJ2-5 NA TRBV19 14 CASSIDLSGETQYF TGTGCCAGTAGTATAGATCTATCGGGTGAGACCCAGTACTTC
few TRBJ2-1 NA TRBV7-2 15 CASSTGLFSYNEQFF TGTGCCAGCAGCACGGGACTCTTCTCCTACAATGAGCAGTTCTTC
NA TRBJ1-1 NA TRBV5-1 13 CASSLGGHTEAFF TGCGCCAGCAGCTTGGGGGGACACACTGAAGCTTTCTTT
NA TRBJ2-2 NA TRBV6-1 16 CASSQGPRVGTGELFF TGTGCCAGCAGTCAAGGCCCCAGGGTGGGCACCGGGGAGCTGTTTTTT
NA TRBJ2-5 TRBD2 TRBV2 13 CASSGTIQETQYF TGTGCCAGCAGCGGGACTATCCAAGAGACCCAGTACTTC
NA TRBJ1-3 TRBD1 TRBV19 15 CASTQGGFSGNTIYF TGTGCCAGCACCCAGGGGGGGTTCTCTGGAAACACCATATATTTT
NA TRBJ2-5 TRBD1 TRBV7-2 16 CASSLTGQGKGETQYF TGTGCCAGCAGCTTAACGGGACAGGGTAAAGGAGAGACCCAGTACTTC
NA TRBJ2-3 NA TRBV2 14 CASRMRASTDTQYF TGTGCCAGCCGGATGAGGGCTAGCACAGATACGCAGTATTTT
few TRBJ1-2 TRBD1 TRBV2 14 CASRWTGANYGYTF TGTGCCAGCAGATGGACAGGAGCAAACTATGGCTACACCTTC
NA TRBJ1-4 NA TRBV28 15 CASSSPAAEGEKLFF TGTGCCAGCAGTTCTCCTGCGGCCGAGGGGGAAAAACTGTTTTTT
NA TRBJ2-7 NA TRBV30 13 CACWVGGSYEQYF TGTGCCTGCTGGGTGGGGGGCTCCTACGAGCAGTACTTC
NA TRBJ2-6 NA TRBV5-4 13 CASSLTGANVLTF TGTGCCAGCAGCTTAACTGGGGCCAACGTCCTGACTTTC
NA TRBJ1-6 TRBD1 TRBV7-2 15 CASSLGSGTASPLHF TGTGCCAGCAGCTTAGGATCCGGGACAGCTTCACCCCTCCACTTT
once TRBJ2-2 NA TRBV5-1 15 CASSLSVQNTGELFF TGCGCCAGCAGCTTGTCTGTTCAGAACACCGGGGAGCTGTTTTTT
NA TRBJ2-1 NA TRBV5-4 11 CASSFQNEQFF TGTGCCAGCAGCTTCCAAAATGAGCAGTTCTTC
NA TRBJ2-5 NA TRBV7-2 15 CASSLSHSYQETQYF TGTGCCAGCAGCTTATCACATTCGTACCAAGAGACCCAGTACTTC
NA TRBJ2-7 TRBD2 TRBV28 15 CASRSERDWSYEQYF TGTGCCAGCAGAAGCGAGCGGGACTGGTCCTACGAGCAGTACTTC
NA TRBJ1-3 NA TRBV5-1 15 CASSLGSSSGNTIYF TGCGCCAGCAGCTTGGGTTCAAGCTCTGGAAACACCATATATTTT
NA TRBJ2-7 NA TRBV28 13 CASSPADGYEQYF TGTGCCAGCAGTCCCGCGGACGGCTACGAGCAGTACTTC
NA TRBJ2-7 NA TRBV19 15 CASSMKAGYNYEQYF TGTGCCAGTAGTATGAAGGCAGGATATAACTACGAGCAGTACTTC
NA TRBJ2-7 NA TRBV6-6 12 CASSYSMTLEYF TGTGCCAGCAGTTACTCGATGACCTTGGAGTACTTC
NA TRBJ2-4 TRBD2 TRBV4-1 17 CASSQDPSGGTKNIQYF TGCGCCAGCAGCCAAGATCCTAGCGGGGGGACCAAAAACATTCAGTACTTC
NA TRBJ1-6 NA TRBV5-1 13 CASSWGNNSPLHF TGCGCCAGCAGCTGGGGAAATAATTCACCCCTCCACTTT
NA TRBJ1-1 NA TRBV5-5 12 CASSLTNTEAFF TGTGCCAGCAGCCTTACAAACACTGAAGCTTTCTTT
NA TRBJ2-3 NA TRBV27 18 CASSLFPPRRAGTDTQYF TGTGCCAGCAGTTTATTTCCCCCCCGTCGAGCGGGCACAGATACGCAGTATTTT
NA TRBJ2-7 NA TRBV5-6 12 CASSRQTGEQYF TGTGCCAGCAGCCGCCAGACAGGAGAGCAGTACTTC
many TRBJ1-6 NA TRBV2 17 CASSFPPGAPEDSPLHF TGTGCCAGCAGTTTTCCCCCGGGGGCCCCGGAGGATTCACCCCTCCACTTT
NA TRBJ2-7 TRBD1 TRBV5-6 17 CASTQTFLGTDTYEQYF TGTGCCAGCACCCAAACGTTTCTCGGGACAGACACCTACGAGCAGTACTTC
once TRBJ2-1 NA TRBV9 15 CASSVGEGTYNEQFF TGTGCCAGCAGCGTAGGAGAGGGGACCTACAATGAGCAGTTCTTC
NA TRBJ2-3 TRBD2 TRBV27 16 CASRQTGLAGTDTQYF TGTGCCAGCAGGCAGACGGGACTAGCGGGCACAGATACGCAGTATTTT